This T cell receptor (beta chain) derives from a study of CD8 T cells in Susac syndrome. This CDR3 has 13 amino acids. The germline V gene encodes CDR1 SQVTM and CDR2 ANQGSEA. Trimming took 6 bases from V and 2 from J; bases not matched to a gene: 4. Random hexamers were used to reverse transcribe roughly 0.45 to 1 ug of RNA. A multiplex approach, immunoSEQ multiplex PCR, amplified TCR beta CDR3 across 54 Vbeta and 13 Jbeta. TCRdb itself ran the immunoSEQ multiplex PCR reads through MiXCR, one entry per CDR3 protein. Of about 180,000 distinct CDR3 sequences listed, 90% to 95% are singletons. V and J are TRBV29-1 and TRBJ2-3, with TRBD1 identical over 8 bases. This clonotype was obtained from a human donor with Susac syndrome. The sample consisted of CD4+ T cells from PBMCs. The CDR3: CSVADRVTDTQYF. The CDR3 region has the DNA TGCAGCGTGGCGGACAGGGTCACAGATACGCAGTATTTT.